This T cell receptor (beta chain) was sequenced for a study of blood T cell repertoires in COVID-19. Study as a whole: T cells, B-cell-depleted T cells, or PBMCs supplied cDNA or gDNA.

Clones were sequenced by immunoSEQ multiplex PCR, and TCRdb holds only the in-frame ones, with some missing. The sample holds roughly 120,000 clones; 80% to 90% are singletons and the top ten take about 4.5%. This CDR3 region has 15 residues. The V gene's germline CDR1 is SGHRS and CDR2 YFSETQ. V was trimmed by 3 bases and J by 4 bases, leaving 16 bases between them. Sequences were obtained from peripheral blood. The chain links TRBV5-1 to TRBJ1-1; D might be TRBD1 (5 bases). The TCR comes from a woman between 50 and 59 years old with acute or convalescent COVID-19. DNA for the CDR3: TGCGCCAGCAGCTATAGCGAACGCGGGACCACTGAAGCTTTCTTT. This sequence encodes CASSYSERGTTEAFF.